These T cell receptor beta chains were read from a single sample in a study of radiation and T cells in renal cell carcinoma. Produced via immunoSEQ multiplex PCR; TCRdb's table is partial and in-frame only. The sample lists roughly 150,000 clones, roughly 89% occurring once. Here the sequenced sample was blood, taken from a patient whose treatment included radiotherapy and nephrectomy. The receptors stem from a woman aged 45-65 years with renal cell carcinoma. Each CDR3 is given with its conserved first and last residue. D genes are given only for firm matches. Size is omitted from some rows. Given values are once, few, many or a class for expanded clones.

>TRBV5-1|-|-|TRBJ2-7
CASSPGTYEQYF
TGCGCCAGCAGCCCGGGGACCTACGAGCAGTACTTC
>TRBV6-6|-|-|TRBJ1-1
CASSYNRDVGNTEAFF
TGTGCCAGCAGTTACAACAGGGATGTTGGGAACACTGAAGCTTTCTTT
>TRBV5-1|-|-|TRBJ2-2
CASSLDGQRNTGELFF
TGCGCCAGCAGCCTCGATGGGCAGAGGAACACCGGGGAGCTGTTTTTT
>TRBV30|TRBD2|-|TRBJ2-1
CAWSVGLAGAGFF
TGTGCCTGGAGTGTCGGACTAGCGGGGGCCGGGTTCTTC
>TRBV4-3|-|once|TRBJ2-2
CASSHDHPTGELFF
TGCGCCAGCAGCCATGACCACCCCACCGGGGAGCTGTTTTTT
>TRBV5-4|-|-|TRBJ1-1
CASSYVGFTGAFF
TGTGCCAGCAGTTATGTGGGGTTTACTGGAGCTTTCTTT
>TRBV30|-|few|TRBJ1-2
CAWSVPGPFNYGYTF
TGTGCCTGGAGTGTACCTGGACCCTTTAACTATGGCTACACCTTC
>TRBV7-6|-|-|TRBJ2-3
CASSPILNTDTQYF
TGTGCCAGCAGCCCGATCCTAAACACAGATACGCAGTATTTT
>TRBV5-1|TRBD1|-|TRBJ2-7
CASSLQGAPYEQYF
TGCGCCAGCAGCTTACAGGGGGCCCCCTACGAGCAGTACTTC
>TRBV5-1|-|-|TRBJ2-7
CASSIADSASYEQYF
TGCGCCAGCAGCATAGCGGACAGTGCCTCCTACGAGCAGTACTTC
>TRBV9|TRBD1|-|TRBJ2-5
CASSVVGGGETQYF
TGTGCCAGCAGCGTAGTAGGGGGCGGCGAGACCCAGTACTTC
>TRBV23-1|-|-|TRBJ2-2
CASSQPRTDNTGELFF
TGCGCCAGCAGTCAACCACGGACAGACAACACCGGGGAGCTGTTTTTT
>TRBV2|TRBD2|-|TRBJ2-1
CASSVRDYQFF
TGTGCCAGCAGCGTCCGGGACTATCAGTTCTTC
>TRBV7-9|-|-|TRBJ2-7
CASSSNVYEQYF
TGTGCCAGCAGCTCGAACGTGTACGAGCAGTACTTC
>TRBV4-2|TRBD1|-|TRBJ1-3
CASSQVDRERDTIYF
TGTGCCAGCAGCCAAGTTGACAGGGAGCGGGACACCATATATTTT
>TRBV18|-|once|TRBJ2-7
CASSPDLLSYEQYF
TGTGCCAGCTCACCCGACTTGCTCTCCTACGAGCAGTACTTC
>TRBV18|-|-|TRBJ1-2
CASSWSTVPFLNYGYTF
TGTGCCAGCTCTTGGAGCACGGTTCCTTTCCTCAACTATGGCTACACCTTC
>TRBV4-2|-|-|TRBJ2-1
CASSQERWNEQFF
TGTGCCAGCAGCCAAGAACGATGGAATGAGCAGTTCTTC
>TRBV5-8|TRBD1|-|TRBJ1-2
CASSGGQGHYGYTF
TGTGCCAGCAGCGGGGGACAGGGCCATTATGGCTACACCTTC
>TRBV2|-|-|TRBJ1-5
CASSEITRSNQPQHF
TGTGCCAGCAGTGAAATCACCAGGTCCAATCAGCCCCAGCATTTT
>TRBV10-3|TRBD1|-|TRBJ2-5
CAISTRQGASETQYF
TGTGCCATCAGCACAAGACAGGGGGCCTCTGAGACCCAGTACTTC
>TRBV2|-|once|TRBJ2-3
CASRQTGIAADTQYF
TGTGCCAGCAGGCAGACAGGTATAGCGGCAGATACGCAGTATTTT
>TRBV2|TRBD2|-|TRBJ2-3
CASRSGTSTDTQYF
TGTGCCAGCCGCAGCGGGACTAGCACAGATACGCAGTATTTT
>TRBV11-1|-|-|TRBJ2-3
CASSSIPGVAGYF
TGTGCCAGCAGCTCAATTCCAGGGGTCGCGGGGTATTTT
>TRBV11-3|-|-|TRBJ1-1
CASSLSGVRTEAFF
TGTGCCAGCAGCTTATCTGGGGTTCGAACTGAAGCTTTCTTT
>TRBV4-2|-|once|TRBJ2-3
CASSRSPLRTDTQYF
TGTGCCAGCAGCCGGAGCCCCTTGCGCACAGATACGCAGTATTTT
>TRBV6-5|-|once|TRBJ1-4
CASSPGSWEKLFF
TGTGCCAGCAGTCCAGGTTCTTGGGAAAAACTGTTTTTT
>TRBV7-3|TRBD2|-|TRBJ2-3
CASSSSGGLKGDTQYF
TGTGCCAGCAGCTCCAGCGGGGGACTAAAGGGGGATACGCAGTATTTT
>TRBV2|TRBD1|-|TRBJ1-6
CASSPPDRGSSPLHF
TGTGCCAGCAGTCCGCCCGACAGGGGTAGTTCACCCCTCCACTTT
>TRBV18|-|-|TRBJ1-1
CASSQEMGDGTEAFF
TGTGCCAGCTCGCAGGAGATGGGGGACGGCACTGAAGCTTTCTTT
>TRBV19|TRBD1|-|TRBJ2-2
CASRSGTGDTGELFF
TGTGCCAGTAGGTCCGGGACAGGGGACACCGGGGAGCTGTTTTTT
>TRBV28|TRBD2|-|TRBJ2-3
CASSSRSGGVLDTQYF
TGTGCCAGCAGTTCACGTAGCGGGGGTGTGCTTGATACGCAGTATTTT
>TRBV2|-|-|TRBJ1-2
CASSEDRYYGYTF
TGTGCCAGCAGTGAAGACAGGTACTATGGCTACACCTTC
>TRBV14|TRBD1|-|TRBJ2-5
CGFRAGTGGYLKTQYF
TGTGGTTTCAGGGCTGGGACAGGGGGCTACTTGAAGACCCAGTACTTC
>TRBV5-1|TRBD2|-|TRBJ2-3
CASSQQLSGGGADTQYF
TGCGCCAGCAGCCAGCAGCTTAGCGGGGGTGGTGCAGATACGCAGTATTTT
>TRBV9|-|-|TRBJ2-2
CASSSISNTGELFF
TGTGCCAGCAGCTCCATCTCGAACACCGGGGAGCTGTTTTTT
>TRBV2|TRBD1|-|TRBJ1-1
CASSEAIKTGRWAFF
TGTGCCAGCAGTGAAGCTATAAAGACAGGGAGGTGGGCTTTCTTT
>TRBV11-3|TRBD2|-|TRBJ2-7
CASSITSGGPYEQYF
TGTGCCAGCAGCATTACTAGCGGGGGGCCCTACGAGCAGTACTTC
>TRBV25-1|TRBD1|-|TRBJ1-2
CASSDRDRGFYGYTF
TGTGCCAGCAGTGACCGGGACAGGGGGTTCTATGGCTACACCTTC
>TRBV19|TRBD1|-|TRBJ1-5
CASRVRGPGNQPQHF
TGTGCCAGTAGGGTGAGGGGGCCCGGCAATCAGCCCCAGCATTTT
>TRBV6-1|-|-|TRBJ1-5
CASSEVPGSNQPQHF
TGTGCCAGCAGTGAAGTCCCAGGCAGCAATCAGCCCCAGCATTTT
>TRBV7-3|TRBD2|-|TRBJ2-3
CASSLLAGGTDTQYF
TGTGCCAGCAGCTTACTAGCGGGGGGAACAGATACGCAGTATTTT
>TRBV5-1|-|-|TRBJ2-3
CASSKQGVTDTQYF
TGCGCCAGCAGCAAACAGGGAGTCACAGATACGCAGTATTTT
>TRBV6-1|-|once|TRBJ2-1
CASSENRGYNEQFF
TGTGCCAGCAGTGAAAATCGGGGGTACAATGAGCAGTTCTTC
>TRBV18|-|-|TRBJ2-7
CASSPRDNSYEQYF
TGTGCCAGCTCACCGCGGGACAACTCCTACGAGCAGTACTTC